This T cell receptor (beta chain) is drawn from a study of T cell repertoires in cytomegalovirus infection. The CDR3 runs to 15 residues. The trim removed 6 bases at V and 3 bases at J, leaving 8 bases unmatched. Germline loops: CDR1 SGHVS, CDR2 FQNEAQ. Remarks on this clonotype: Antigen specificity is unknown.

Using its own MiXCR run on the reads, TCRdb lists one record per CDR3 protein. This sample has roughly 170,000 distinct CDR3 sequences, with roughly 21% found just once. Specimen: CD8+ T cells from cultured PBMCs, collected from culture after CMV antigen stimulation. J is TRBJ2-1 and V is TRBV7-8, with 7 bases that match TRBD1. The sequence was collected from a human donor in good health (CMV status not recorded). Some clones in this sample may be carry-over from other donors' samples. The CDR3: CASRYFGTDYNEQFF. CDR3 sequence (DNA): TGTGCCAGCAGATACTTCGGGACAGACTACAATGAGCAGTTCTTC.